One sample yielded the 13 T cell receptor beta chains listed below, sequenced in a study of blood T cell repertoires in COVID-19 (dated by TCRdb to the early 2020s). The receptor library was made with the immunoSEQ multiplex PCR assay. TCRdb mirrors the immuneACCESS table, restricted to in-frame sequences. Some clones are absent from its copies; in checked studies, under half trace to an unresolved V gene, and the reason for the others is unknown. In all, the sample holds a few hundred thousand clones, and more than 75% of those were seen once. The top ten clones comprise around 1.9% of the sample. Sequenced input: PBMCs or T cells enriched from blood (not recorded which). The receptors here all came from a man in his forties in a cohort exposed to, infected with or recovered from COVID-19 (not recorded which).

V usage is TRBV6-5 and J usage is TRBJ2-7; TRBD1 matches 10 bases. The CDR3 spans 15 residues. V dropped 4 bases and J dropped 3; count of bases not matched to a gene: 6. CDR1 is MNHEY and CDR2 is SVGAGI in the germline V gene. Here the CDR3 reads CASSFQTGGIYEQYF. Written as DNA, the CDR3 is TGTGCCAGCAGTTTCCAGACAGGGGGCATCTACGAGCAGTACTTC.

The chain links TRBV28 to TRBJ2-1, with 13 bases lining up with TRBD2. There are 15 residues in the CDR3. From germline, CDR1 is MDHEN and CDR2 SYDVKM. J gave up 7 bases and V 6 bases, and 6 bases lay outside the gene matches. The CDR3 DNA follows: TGTGCCAGCAGCCCGGGACTAGCGGGATGGAATGAGCAGTTCTTC. This sequence encodes CASSPGLAGWNEQFF.

In this sample, this clone turned up a few times. The CDR3 sequence: CASSFRPSGSADTQYF. The CDR3 nucleotides are TGTGCCAGCAGTTTCCGCCCTAGCGGGAGTGCAGATACGCAGTATTTT. The chain employs TRBV28 and TRBJ2-3; 10 nucleotides align to TRBD2. CDR3 size: 16 residues. Germline V CDR1 and CDR2: MDHEN, SYDVKM. Unmatched junction bases numbered 7, after V lost 3 bases and J lost 4 bases.

The chain recombines TRBV11-2 with TRBJ2-5; possible D gene TRBD1, 5 bases. CDR1 is SGHAT and CDR2 is FQNNGV in the germline V gene. Trimming left V 3 bases short and J 7 bases short, with 6 bases between. The CDR3 extends over 11 amino acids. CDR3 region: CASSFQGTQYF. In DNA form, the CDR3 reads TGTGCCAGCAGCTTTCAGGGGACCCAGTACTTC. Based on the CDR3 plus reference TRBV11-2 and TRBJ2-5, the full variable domain is EAGVAQSPRYKIIEKRQSVAFWCNPISGHATLYWYQQILGQGPKLLIQFQNNGVVDDSQLPKDRFSAERLKGVDSTLKIQPAKLEDSAVYLCASSFQGTQYFGPGTRLLVL.

The chain employs TRBV20-1 and TRBJ2-7, with a possible D match to TRBD1 (5 bases). The CDR3 runs to 11 residues. Trimming took 2 bases from V and 10 from J, leaving 12 bases between them. Germline CDR1 and CDR2: DFQATT and SNEGSKA (reference sequence). For the CDR3, the DNA is TGCAGTGCTAGATCGGGCCAGGGACAGTACTTC. Encoded protein: CSARSGQGQYF.

The chain has TRBV10-1 and TRBJ2-3, with a possible D match to TRBD2 (6 bases). The V gene lost 6 bases and the J gene lost 0 bases, with 16 bases spanning the gap. The length of the CDR3 is 16 residues. Germline values: CDR1 WNHNN, CDR2 SYGVQD (reference sequence). The CDR3 is CASSQMRSGSTDTQYF. CDR3 DNA sequence: TGCGCCAGCAGCCAAATGAGAAGCGGGAGCACAGATACGCAGTATTTT.

This clone was observed a handful of times. The same CDR3 arises from other DNA sequences in this sample as well. V usage is TRBV6-5 and J usage is TRBJ1-2, with TRBD1 matching over 11 bases. The CDR3 consists of 16 residues. V trimming: 0 bases; J trimming: 5 bases; junction bases outside the gene matches: 5. Germline V gene sequence: CDR1 MNHEY, CDR2 SVGAGI. The CDR3 here is CASSYSRTGGGYGYTF. The CDR3 region has the DNA TGTGCCAGCAGTTACTCTAGGACAGGGGGCGGGTATGGCTACACCTTC.

J is TRBJ1-1 and V is TRBV6-2 or TRBV6-3; D possibly corresponds to TRBD1 (5 bases). Germline V gene sequence: CDR1 MNHEY, CDR2 SVGEGT. Deletions cut 5 bases from V and 1 base from J, with 11 bases between. The CDR3 runs to 14 residues. CDR3 bases: TGTGCCAGCAGTGTTTCCGACAGGAACACTGAAGCTTTCTTT. Translated: CASSVSDRNTEAFF.

This clone was seen once. The CDR3 protein is CASRPSGRVSDTQYF. In nucleotides, the CDR3 is TGTGCCAGCAGACCCAGCGGGAGGGTCTCAGATACGCAGTATTTT. This rearrangement joins TRBV7-3 to TRBJ2-3; 10 bases are a match to TRBD2. This CDR3 comprises 15 residues. V lost 6 bases to trimming and J lost 4 bases; unmatched junction nucleotides: 7. The germline V gene has CDR1 SGHTA and CDR2 FQGTGA. The full variable domain, its missing parts supplied by reference TRBV7-3 and TRBJ2-3, is GAGVSQTPSNKVTEKGKYVELRCDPISGHTALYWYRQSLGQGPEFLIYFQGTGAADDSGLPNDRFFAVRPEGSVSTLKIQRTERGDSAVYLCASRPSGRVSDTQYFGPGTRLTVL.

V and J are TRBV4-1 and TRBJ2-7; perhaps TRBD2 as D (7 bases). Germline V gene lookup returns CDR1 MGHRA and CDR2 YSYEKL. Trimming removed 4 bases at V and 5 bases at J, with 12 bases between. The CDR3 has 13 residues. The CDR3 DNA is TGCGCCAGCAGCCCAGGGAGGGGGAACGAGCAGTACTTC. Encoded protein: CASSPGRGNEQYF.

CDR3 bases: TGTGCCAGCGCTCAGGGGCTAGCGGGGACCCAGTACTTC. It translates to CASAQGLAGTQYF. The V and J genes are TRBV6-5 and TRBJ2-5; 8 nucleotides align to TRBD2. The trim removed 8 bases at V and 7 bases at J, leaving 9 bases unmatched. The CDR3 has 13 amino acids. Germline assignment: CDR1 MNHEY and CDR2 SVGAGI.

The gene calls are TRBV5-4 and TRBJ2-5; TRBD2 matches at 7 bases. CDR1 and CDR2 from the germline V gene are SGHNT and YYREEE (reference sequence). CDR3 length equals 12 residues. The ends lost 9 bases at V and 3 bases at J; junction bases unmatched: 5. The CDR3 region is CATGLQEETQYF. CDR3 coding DNA: TGTGCCACGGGACTACAAGAAGAGACCCAGTACTTC.

The V gene is TRBV7-9, the J gene TRBJ2-3, with D perhaps matching TRBD1 (6 bases). From germline, CDR1 is SEHNR and CDR2 FQNEAQ (reference sequence). V was shortened by 3 bases and J by 1 base, with 11 bases between the two germline ends. CDR3 length equals 15 residues. CDR3 in DNA: TGTGCCAGCAGCTTCTGGGCAGGGGGCACAGATACGCAGTATTTT. Its translation: CASSFWAGGTDTQYF.